What follows are 5 T cell receptor beta chains derived from one specimen sequenced in a study of blood T cell repertoires in COVID-19. The assay was immunoSEQ multiplex PCR, and TCRdb's table has in-frame clones only and misses some. Among 150,000 to 180,000 clones listed, about 80% were seen once. Sequencing used peripheral blood. The receptors stem from a woman aged 55-69 years with COVID-19, enrolled during active disease.

The V and J genes are TRBV7-8 and TRBJ2-5; D ambiguous. The germline gives CDR1 SGHVS, CDR2 FQNEAQ. The CDR3 sequence is 11 residues long. Trimming removed 6 bases from V and 4 bases from J, with 6 bases in between. The DNA for the CDR3 is TGTGCCAGCAGTTACGGAGAGACCCAGTACTTC. It is translated as CASSYGETQYF.

This clone turned up a few times. The chain couples TRBV9 to TRBJ1-2; D is ambiguous. The CDR3 has 16 residues. Germline CDR1 SGDLS, CDR2 YYNGEE. Trimming removed 0 bases from V and 2 bases from J, with 14 bases in between. The CDR3 nucleotides read TGTGCCAGCAGCGTAGGAGGAGGGATTTCAAACTATGGCTACACCTTC. Protein sequence: CASSVGGGISNYGYTF. Together with reference TRBV9 and TRBJ1-2, the CDR3 gives the full variable domain: DSGVTQTPKHLITATGQRVTLRCSPRSGDLSVYWYQQSLDQGLQFLIQYYNGEERAKGNILERFSAQQFPDLHSELNLSSLELGDSALYFCASSVGGGISNYGYTFGSGTRLTVV.

The chain is built from TRBV6-6 and TRBJ2-7, with 12 positions matching TRBD1. J lost 6 bases, V lost 0 bases, and 6 bases had no gene match. This CDR3 comprises 16 residues. Germline CDR1 and CDR2: MNHNY and SVGAGI (reference sequence). The CDR3 sequence: CASSYSSGTGGREQYF. The CDR3 nucleotides read TGTGCCAGCAGTTACTCCTCCGGGACAGGGGGCCGCGAGCAGTACTTC.

The chain couples TRBV3-1 (or the pseudogene TRBV3-2) to TRBJ2-2, with D uncertain. Germline CDR1 LGHDT, CDR2 YNNKEL (reference sequence). CDR3 length: 15 residues. The V gene lost 2 bases and the J gene lost 1 base, with 8 bases spanning the gap. The CDR3 DNA reads as TGTGCCAGCAGCCAATGGCAGGAGAACACCGGGGAGCTGTTTTTT. This translates into CASSQWQENTGELFF.

V usage is TRBV5-1 and J usage is TRBJ2-7; tentatively, D is TRBD1 (6 bases). V lost 4 bases and J 4 bases, leaving 12 bases between the germline ends. The CDR3 covers 13 residues. CDR1 is SGHRS and CDR2 is YFSETQ in the germline V gene. The CDR3: CASSRDTSYEQYF. DNA of the CDR3: TGCGCCAGCAGCCGGGACACTAGTTACGAGCAGTACTTC.